This T cell receptor beta chain is drawn from a study of T cells in Graves' hyperthyroidism and ophthalmopathy. Overall study findings and caveats: Ophthalmopathy cases were set apart from stable hyperthyroidism by a 13 V-J model. Blood also carried most thyroid clonotypes expanded above 0.001.

Graves' hyperthyroidism showing no ophthalmopathy progression within 18 months was considered stable. Any patient presenting with uncontrolled infection, other autoimmune disease, pregnancy or lactation was left out. Germline lookup yields CDR1 LNHNV and CDR2 YYDKDF (reference sequence). V was shortened by 3 bases and J by 7 bases, with 10 bases between the two germline ends. The CDR3 is 13 amino acids. As for this clonotype: As yet, its antigen is unknown.

There were TCR beta CDR3 regions amplified from RNA transcripts. RT-PCR in the first round (using the HTBI primer set) targeted the TCR CDR3. One entry per CDR3 protein results from TCRdb running MiXCR on the multiplex PCR reads. The repertoire holds hundreds of thousands of distinct CDR3 sequences, 38% seen once, with 8% to 9% in the top ten. This chain uses TRBV15 with TRBJ1-5; D is ambiguous. The sequence derives from a man younger than 30 with Graves' hyperthyroidism. The material sequenced was blood. The CDR3 DNA follows: TGTGCCACCAGCAGTTACAGCGAGCAGCCCCAGCATTTT. Translation: CATSSYSEQPQHF.